This T cell receptor (beta chain) was profiled in a study of graft-versus-host responses after intestinal transplantation. Study information: Multivisceral, liver-intestinal, or isolated intestinal grafts went to recipients. The study's findings and limits: Investigators detected GvH clones in recipient marrow, with some emerging earlier in ileum or blood. Researchers found peak circulating GvH clone levels linked to early post-transplant HvG declines.

After removal of 6 bases from V and 6 bases from J, the junction contained 4 bases not matched to a gene. This CDR3 region has 15 residues. Germline V gene lookup returns CDR1 MDHEN and CDR2 SYDVKM. Lamina propria and intraepithelial lymphocytes were released by processing graft tissue. As for this clone: Its specificity is unknown.

Sequencing used immunoSEQ multiplex PCR; TCRdb keeps in-frame clones, though not all of them. The data hold fewer than 10,000 clones, with about 75% observed a single time. The receptor was derived from a human patient who received an intestinal transplant, so some T cells may come from the graft donor. The J gene is TRBJ2-3, the V gene TRBV28; 15 bases match TRBD2. The source material was ileum tissue, sampled approximately 31 weeks after intestinal transplant. The CDR3 spells CASSLGTSGRDTQYF. The CDR3 coding sequence is TGTGCCAGCAGCCTGGGGACTAGCGGGAGGGATACGCAGTATTTT.